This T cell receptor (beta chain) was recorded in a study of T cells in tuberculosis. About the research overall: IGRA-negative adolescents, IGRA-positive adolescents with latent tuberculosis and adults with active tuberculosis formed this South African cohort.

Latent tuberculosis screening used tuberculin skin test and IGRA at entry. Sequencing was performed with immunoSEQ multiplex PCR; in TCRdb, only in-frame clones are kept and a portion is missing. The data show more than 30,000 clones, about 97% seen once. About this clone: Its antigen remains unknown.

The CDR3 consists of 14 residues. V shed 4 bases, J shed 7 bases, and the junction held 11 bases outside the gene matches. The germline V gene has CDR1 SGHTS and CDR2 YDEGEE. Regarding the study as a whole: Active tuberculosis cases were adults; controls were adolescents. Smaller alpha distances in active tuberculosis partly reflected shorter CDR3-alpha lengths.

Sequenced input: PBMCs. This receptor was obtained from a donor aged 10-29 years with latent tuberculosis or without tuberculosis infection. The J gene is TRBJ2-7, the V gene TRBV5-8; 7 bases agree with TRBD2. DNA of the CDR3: TGTGCCAGCAGCCATTCATCGGGGGGTTGGGAGCAGTACTTC. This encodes CASSHSSGGWEQYF.